Below, 19 T cell receptor beta chains from the same sample are listed, as sequenced in a study of cytomegalovirus exposure and HLA in healthy donors. In the PCR, 60 Vbeta and 13 Jbeta primers were used. Sequenced by immunoSEQ multiplex PCR; TCRdb stores in-frame clones only, minus some. The sample gives about 150,000 clones, more than 70% of which show up once; around 11% is in the top ten. The specimen was PBMCs. Every receptor here comes from a man between 18 and 35 years old in good health and CMV-seropositive.

The chain combines TRBV6-1 with TRBJ2-5; 11 nucleotides agree with TRBD2. V lost 1 base and J lost 5; bases outside the gene matches: 6. CDR1 MNHNS and CDR2 SASEGT come from the germline V gene. This CDR3 comprises 16 residues. CDR3 loop: CASSEDGSGRGETQYF. The CDR3 nucleotides are TGTGCCAGCAGTGAAGATGGTAGCGGGAGGGGGGAGACCCAGTACTTC.

The chain employs TRBV2 and TRBJ2-7; TRBD2 might be the D (5 bases). V shed 6 bases and J shed 5 bases, with 14 bases lying between them. This CDR3 is built from 13 residues. Germline CDR1 reads SNHLY; CDR2 reads FYNNEI. The CDR3 DNA reads TGTGCCAGCAGGGAGGCAGGCTTCCACGAGCAGTACTTC. It encodes CASREAGFHEQYF.

The J gene is TRBJ2-5, the V gene TRBV28; D is unclear. Trimming removed 2 bases from V and 3 bases from J, with 13 bases in between. This CDR3 spans 15 amino acids. Germline V gene sequence: CDR1 MDHEN, CDR2 SYDVKM. DNA for the CDR3: TGTGCCAGCAGTTTAGCGACAACGGATAAAGAGACCCAGTACTTC. Protein: CASSLATTDKETQYF.

The gene calls are TRBV30 and TRBJ1-5; D ambiguous. Germline V gives CDR1 GTSNPN, CDR2 SVGIG (reference sequence). The CDR3 is made up of 13 amino acids. V shed 5 bases and J shed 4 bases, with 12 bases lying between them. CDR3 in amino acids: CAWASGANQPQHF. CDR3 nucleotide sequence: TGTGCCTGGGCTTCGGGAGCAAATCAGCCCCAGCATTTT.

The chain joins TRBV7-3 to TRBJ2-1; 14 positions agree with TRBD2. CDR3 length: 17 residues. V gave up 4 bases and J gave up 8 bases; unmatched junction bases: 10. Germline CDR1 SGHTA, CDR2 FQGTGA. This chain's CDR3 is CASSSGLAGALRDEQFF. In DNA form, the CDR3 reads TGTGCCAGCAGCTCGGGACTAGCGGGAGCGTTGAGGGATGAGCAGTTCTTC. The full variable domain, its missing parts supplied by reference TRBV7-3 and TRBJ2-1, is GAGVSQTPSNKVTEKGKYVELRCDPISGHTALYWYRQSLGQGPEFLIYFQGTGAADDSGLPNDRFFAVRPEGSVSTLKIQRTERGDSAVYLCASSSGLAGALRDEQFFGPGTRLTVL.

The rearrangement uses TRBV7-3 and TRBJ2-1; 7 positions agree with TRBD2. CDR3 length equals 16 residues. Germline V gene lookup returns CDR1 SGHTA and CDR2 FQGTGA. The J segment lost 5 bases and the V segment lost 5 bases, leaving 12 bases of the junction unmatched. The CDR3 region has the DNA TGTGCCAGCAGCCCAAACGGGCGGGAGCTACACAATGAGCAGTTCTTC. Protein sequence: CASSPNGRELHNEQFF.

The chain couples TRBV6-5 to TRBJ2-1; D is unresolved. Germline CDR1 is MNHEY and CDR2 is SVGAGI. Trimming stripped 2 bases from V and 6 bases from J, with 5 bases between. The CDR3 sequence is 12 residues long. The CDR3 DNA sequence: TGTGCCAGCAGTTACAAGCGCAATGAGCAGTTCTTC. Amino acid sequence: CASSYKRNEQFF.

This clone appeared a single time. J is TRBJ2-1 and V is TRBV11-3; perhaps TRBD2 as D (5 bases). The germline V and J ends were trimmed by 5 bases and 9 bases, with 14 bases remaining between them. Germline loops: CDR1 SGHNT, CDR2 YENEEA. The CDR3 contains 13 residues. Here the CDR3 reads CASSTETGFEQFF. CDR3 in DNA: TGTGCCAGCAGCACAGAAACGGGGTTTGAGCAGTTCTTC.

For this clone: Because it lacks the conserved phenylalanine or tryptophan at the end, this CDR3 is likely a read error. The limits of the CDR3 on the DNA are not certain, so only TCRdb's listed CDR3 is given. The rearrangement uses TRBV15 and TRBJ1-4. Germline V gene sequence: CDR1 LNHNV, CDR2 YYDKDF (reference sequence). The CDR3 sequence runs 11 residues, both termini included. The CDR3: CATSRVEWEVL.

The V gene is TRBV4-2, the J gene TRBJ2-2; D might be TRBD1 (6 bases). Germline-derived CDR1 and CDR2 are LGHNA and YNFKEQ. V was clipped by 0 bases and J by 3 bases, with 14 bases between them. The CDR3 is 17 amino acids. CDR3 residues: CASSQDKGTTDTGELFF. The DNA of the CDR3 is TGTGCCAGCAGCCAAGATAAGGGGACAACCGACACCGGGGAGCTGTTTTTT.

V is TRBV7-9 and J is TRBJ1-3; a possible D gene is TRBD1 (6 bases). Trimming removed 5 bases from V and 7 bases from J, with 9 bases in between. The germline V gene encodes CDR1 SEHNR and CDR2 FQNEAQ (reference sequence). The CDR3 runs to 12 residues. CDR3 nucleotides: TGTGCCAGCAGCCGGACAGTGAACACCATATATTTT. Its translation: CASSRTVNTIYF.

About this clone: The germline gene is not matched at one end of the junction; a read error may be the cause. J is TRBJ2-2 and V is TRBV7-9; TRBD1 is a possible D gene (5 bases). Germline loops: CDR1 SEHNR, CDR2 FQNEAQ (reference sequence). The CDR3 is made up of 14 amino acids. The CDR3 region is CSSSPQTVPGELFF. CDR3 nucleotides: TGTTCCAGCAGCCCTCAGACAGTCCCCGGGGAGCTGTTTTTT.

The V gene is TRBV28, the J gene TRBJ2-7; D is uncertain. Looked up from germline, CDR1 is MDHEN and CDR2 is SYDVKM. Between the trimmed V and J ends, which lost 4 bases and 7 bases, there was a span of 8 bases. The length of the CDR3 is 11 residues. The DNA for the CDR3 is TGTGCCAGCAGTTCACTTTGGGAGCAGTACTTC. This codes for CASSSLWEQYF. Using reference TRBV28 and TRBJ2-7 for the parts outside the CDR3, the full variable domain is DVKVTQSSRYLVKRTGEKVFLECVQDMDHENMFWYRQDPGLGLRLIYFSYDVKMKEKGDIPEGYSVSREKKERFSLILESASTNQTSMYLCASSSLWEQYFGPGTRLTVT.

The V and J genes are TRBV30 and TRBJ2-1; D call uncertain. V lost 1 base and J 7 bases, leaving 8 bases between the germline ends. CDR1 and CDR2 (germline): GTSNPN, SVGIG (reference sequence). The length of the CDR3 is 12 residues. CDR3 sequence: CAWSGVRNEQFF. CDR3 coding DNA: TGTGCCTGGAGTGGGGTCAGGAATGAGCAGTTCTTC.

The V call is TRBV30, the J call TRBJ2-1; D may be TRBD2 (6 bases). This CDR3 is 18 amino acids long. Trimming stripped 3 bases from V and 0 bases from J, with 21 bases between. Germline CDR1 is GTSNPN and CDR2 is SVGIG (reference sequence). The CDR3 loop reads CAWSRGGSGDSSYNEQFF. The CDR3 DNA is TGTGCCTGGAGCCGTGGGGGTAGCGGCGACAGCTCCTACAATGAGCAGTTCTTC.

The chain recombines TRBV2 with TRBJ2-2; D call uncertain. V shed 5 bases and J shed 6 bases, with 16 bases lying between them. This CDR3 region has 15 residues. CDR1 is SNHLY, CDR2 FYNNEI, per germline. Here the CDR3 reads CASSTVPRSAGELFF. The CDR3 nucleotides read TGTGCCAGCAGTACCGTTCCGCGGTCGGCCGGGGAGCTGTTTTTT. The full variable domain, its missing parts supplied by reference TRBV2 and TRBJ2-2, is EPEVTQTPSHQVTQMGQEVILRCVPISNHLYFYWYRQILGQKVEFLVSFYNNEISEKSEIFDDQFSVERPDGSNFTLKIRSTKLEDSAMYFCASSTVPRSAGELFFGEGSRLTVL.

A few counts support this clone. The CDR3 sequence: CASSPARGPLGKAFF. CDR3 bases: TGTGCCAGCAGCCCGGCCAGGGGTCCTTTGGGAAAAGCTTTCTTT. The chain has TRBV28 and TRBJ1-1; TRBD1 might be the D (6 bases). The CDR3 is made up of 15 amino acids. Germline loops: CDR1 MDHEN, CDR2 SYDVKM. The germline V and J ends were trimmed by 6 bases and 9 bases, with 23 bases remaining between them.

The chain has TRBV7-2 and TRBJ1-6, with D possibly matching TRBD1 (6 bases). CDR1 and CDR2 (germline): SGHTA, FQGNSA. The V end was cut by 4 bases, the J end by 2 bases, with 12 bases between. The CDR3 length is 16 residues. CDR3 nucleotide sequence: TGTGCCAGCAGCTCAATCAGGGGTACCTATAATTCACCCCTCCACTTT. Its translation: CASSSIRGTYNSPLHF.

The gene calls are TRBV12-5 and TRBJ1-2, with 7 bases that match TRBD1. The CDR3 covers 15 residues. The germline CDR1 and CDR2 sequences are LGHNT and FRNRAP. V lost 1 base to trimming and J lost 6 bases; unmatched junction nucleotides: 8. CDR3 sequence reads: CASGLGSGGSDGYTF. The CDR3 nucleotides read TGTGCTAGTGGTTTGGGATCAGGGGGGTCGGATGGCTACACCTTC.